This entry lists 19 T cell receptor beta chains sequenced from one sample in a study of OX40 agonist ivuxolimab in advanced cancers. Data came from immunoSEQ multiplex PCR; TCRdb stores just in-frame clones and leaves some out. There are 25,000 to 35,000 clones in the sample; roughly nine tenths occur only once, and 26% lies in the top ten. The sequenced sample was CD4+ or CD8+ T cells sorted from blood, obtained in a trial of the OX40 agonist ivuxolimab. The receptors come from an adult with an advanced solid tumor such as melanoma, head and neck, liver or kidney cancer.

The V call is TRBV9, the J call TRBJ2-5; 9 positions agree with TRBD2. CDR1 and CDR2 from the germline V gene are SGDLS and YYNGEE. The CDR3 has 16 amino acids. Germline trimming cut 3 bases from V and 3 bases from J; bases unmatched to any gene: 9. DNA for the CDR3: TGTGCCAGCAGCGCGAGCGGGAGGACACCTGAAGAGACCCAGTACTTC. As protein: CASSASGRTPEETQYF.

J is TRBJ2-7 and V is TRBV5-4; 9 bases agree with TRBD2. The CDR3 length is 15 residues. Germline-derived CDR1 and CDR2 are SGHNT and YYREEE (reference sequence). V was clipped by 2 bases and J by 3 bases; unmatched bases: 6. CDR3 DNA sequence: TGTGCCAGCAGCTTTAACCTAGCGGGAAACTACGAGCAGTACTTC. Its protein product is CASSFNLAGNYEQYF.

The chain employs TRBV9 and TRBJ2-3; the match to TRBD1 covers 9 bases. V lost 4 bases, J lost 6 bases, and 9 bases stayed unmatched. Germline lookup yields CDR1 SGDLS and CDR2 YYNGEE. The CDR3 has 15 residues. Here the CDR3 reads CASSSGTGSRDTQYF. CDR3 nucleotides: TGTGCCAGCAGCTCTGGGACAGGGTCGCGGGATACGCAGTATTTT.

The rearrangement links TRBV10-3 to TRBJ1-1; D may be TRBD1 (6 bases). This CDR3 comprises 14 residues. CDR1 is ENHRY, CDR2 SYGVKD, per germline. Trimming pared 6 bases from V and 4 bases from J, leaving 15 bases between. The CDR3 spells CAISSGEGGTEAFF. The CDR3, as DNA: TGTGCCATCAGCAGCGGAGAGGGGGGCACTGAAGCTTTCTTT.

The CDR3 DNA follows: TGTGCCAGCAGGGCAGGGATTGGGAACACTGAAGCTTTCTTT. Its protein product is CASRAGIGNTEAFF. The V gene is TRBV7-6, the J gene TRBJ1-1; possible D gene TRBD1, 5 bases. The CDR3 sequence is 14 residues long. Trimming stripped 6 bases from V and 1 base from J, with 12 bases between. Germline values: CDR1 SGHVS, CDR2 FNYEAQ.

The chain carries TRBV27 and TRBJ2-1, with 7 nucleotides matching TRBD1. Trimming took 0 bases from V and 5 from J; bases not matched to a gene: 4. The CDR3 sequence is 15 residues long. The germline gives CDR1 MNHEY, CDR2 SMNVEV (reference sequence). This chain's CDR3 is CASSLSAGGHNEQFF. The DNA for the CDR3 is TGTGCCAGCAGTTTATCAGCAGGGGGTCACAATGAGCAGTTCTTC.

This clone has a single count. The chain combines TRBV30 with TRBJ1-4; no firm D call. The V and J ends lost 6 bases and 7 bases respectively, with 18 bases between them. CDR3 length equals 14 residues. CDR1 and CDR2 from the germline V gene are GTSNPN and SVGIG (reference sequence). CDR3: CACPRTLGGEKLFF. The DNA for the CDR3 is TGTGCCTGCCCCCGGACTCTCGGAGGTGAAAAACTGTTTTTT.

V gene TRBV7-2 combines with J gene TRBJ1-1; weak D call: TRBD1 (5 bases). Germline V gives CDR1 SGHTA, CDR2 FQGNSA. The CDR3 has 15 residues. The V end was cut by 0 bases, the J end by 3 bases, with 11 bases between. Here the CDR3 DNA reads TGTGCCAGCAGCTTAGCGCGGGGGTTGGACACTGAAGCTTTCTTT. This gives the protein CASSLARGLDTEAFF. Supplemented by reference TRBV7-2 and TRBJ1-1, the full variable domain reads GAGVSQSPSNKVTEKGKDVELRCDPISGHTALYWYRQSLGQGLEFLIYFQGNSAPDKSGLPSDRFSAERTGGSVSTLTIQRTQQEDSAVYLCASSLARGLDTEAFFGQGTRLTVV.

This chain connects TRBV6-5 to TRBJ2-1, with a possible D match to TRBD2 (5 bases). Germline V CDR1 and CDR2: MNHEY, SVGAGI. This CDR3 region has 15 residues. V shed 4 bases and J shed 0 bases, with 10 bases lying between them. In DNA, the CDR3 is TGTGCCAGCAGTTTAGAGGGCTACTCCTACAATGAGCAGTTCTTC. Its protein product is CASSLEGYSYNEQFF.

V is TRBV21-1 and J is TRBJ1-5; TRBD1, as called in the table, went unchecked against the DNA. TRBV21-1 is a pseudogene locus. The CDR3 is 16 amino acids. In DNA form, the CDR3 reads TGTGCCAGCAGCAAAGTCCAGGTCGCTGGCAATCAGCCCCAGCATTTT. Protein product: CASSKVQVAGNQPQHF.

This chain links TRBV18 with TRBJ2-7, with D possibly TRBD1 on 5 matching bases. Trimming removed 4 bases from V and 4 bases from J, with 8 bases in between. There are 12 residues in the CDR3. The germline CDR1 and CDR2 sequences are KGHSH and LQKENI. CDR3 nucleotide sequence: TGTGCCAGCTCACTCGACAGTTACGAGCAGTACTTC. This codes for CASSLDSYEQYF. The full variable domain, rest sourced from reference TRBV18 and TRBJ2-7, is NAGVMQNPRHLVRRRGQEARLRCSPMKGHSHVYWYRQLPEEGLKFMVYLQKENIIDESGMPKERFSAEFPKEGPSILRIQQVVRGDSAAYFCASSLDSYEQYFGPGTRLTVT.

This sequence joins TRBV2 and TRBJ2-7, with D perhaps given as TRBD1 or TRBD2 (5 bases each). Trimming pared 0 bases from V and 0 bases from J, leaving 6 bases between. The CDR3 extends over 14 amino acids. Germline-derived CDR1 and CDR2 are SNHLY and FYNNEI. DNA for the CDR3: TGTGCCAGCAGTGAAGCGGGACCCTCCTACGAGCAGTACTTC. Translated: CASSEAGPSYEQYF.

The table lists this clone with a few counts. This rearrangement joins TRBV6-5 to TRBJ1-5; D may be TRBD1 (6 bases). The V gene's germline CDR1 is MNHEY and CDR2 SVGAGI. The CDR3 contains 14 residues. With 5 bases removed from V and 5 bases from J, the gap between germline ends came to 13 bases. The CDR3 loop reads CASSVGGQDQPQHF. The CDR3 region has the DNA TGTGCCAGCAGTGTCGGGGGGCAGGATCAGCCCCAGCATTTT.

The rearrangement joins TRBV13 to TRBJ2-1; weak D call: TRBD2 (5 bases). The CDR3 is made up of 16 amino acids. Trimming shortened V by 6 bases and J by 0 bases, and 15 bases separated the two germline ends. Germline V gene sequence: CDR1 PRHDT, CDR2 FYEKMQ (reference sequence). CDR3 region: CASSALSGDSYNEQFF. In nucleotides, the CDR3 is TGTGCCAGCAGTGCCTTGAGCGGAGACTCCTACAATGAGCAGTTCTTC.

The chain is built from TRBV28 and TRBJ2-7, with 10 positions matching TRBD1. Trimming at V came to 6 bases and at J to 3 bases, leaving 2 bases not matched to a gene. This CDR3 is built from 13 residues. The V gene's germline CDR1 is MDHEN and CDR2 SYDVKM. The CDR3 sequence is CASSRDRGYEQYF. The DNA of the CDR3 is TGTGCCAGCAGCCGGGACAGGGGCTACGAGCAGTACTTC.

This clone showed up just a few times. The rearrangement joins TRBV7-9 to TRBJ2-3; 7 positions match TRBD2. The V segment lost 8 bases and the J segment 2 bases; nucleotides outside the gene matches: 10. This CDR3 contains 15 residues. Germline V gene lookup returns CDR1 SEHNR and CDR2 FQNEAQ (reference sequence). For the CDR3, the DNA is TGTGCCAGCGAGGGTAGGCGGGAGATCACAGATACGCAGTATTTT. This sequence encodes CASEGRREITDTQYF.

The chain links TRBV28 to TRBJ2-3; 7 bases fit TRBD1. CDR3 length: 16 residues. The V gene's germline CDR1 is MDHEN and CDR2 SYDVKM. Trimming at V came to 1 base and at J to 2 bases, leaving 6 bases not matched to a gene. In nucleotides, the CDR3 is TGTGCCAGCAGTTTATCTTCCAGGGGGTTCACAGATACGCAGTATTTT. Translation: CASSLSSRGFTDTQYF.

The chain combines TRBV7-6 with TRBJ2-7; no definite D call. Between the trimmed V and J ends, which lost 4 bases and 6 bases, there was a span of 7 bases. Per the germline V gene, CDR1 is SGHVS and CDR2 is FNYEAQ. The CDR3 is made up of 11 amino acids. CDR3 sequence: CASSSTAEQYF. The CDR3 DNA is TGTGCCAGCAGCTCCACAGCCGAGCAGTACTTC. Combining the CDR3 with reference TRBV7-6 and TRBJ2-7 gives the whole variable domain GAGVSQSPRYKVTKRGQDVALRCDPISGHVSLYWYRQALGQGPEFLTYFNYEAQQDKSGLPNDRFSAERPEGSISTLTIQRTEQRDSAMYRCASSSTAEQYFGPGTRLTVT.

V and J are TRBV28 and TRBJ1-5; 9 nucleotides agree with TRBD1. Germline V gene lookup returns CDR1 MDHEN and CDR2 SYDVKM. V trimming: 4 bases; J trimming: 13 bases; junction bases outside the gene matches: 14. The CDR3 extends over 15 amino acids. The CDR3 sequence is CASSSNRGLQVPQHF. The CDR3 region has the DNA TGTGCCAGCAGTTCAAACAGGGGGCTTCAGGTCCCACAGCATTTT. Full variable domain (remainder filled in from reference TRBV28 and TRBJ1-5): DVKVTQSSRYLVKRTGEKVFLECVQDMDHENMFWYRQDPGLGLRLIYFSYDVKMKEKGDIPEGYSVSREKKERFSLILESASTNQTSMYLCASSSNRGLQVPQHFGDGTRLSIL.